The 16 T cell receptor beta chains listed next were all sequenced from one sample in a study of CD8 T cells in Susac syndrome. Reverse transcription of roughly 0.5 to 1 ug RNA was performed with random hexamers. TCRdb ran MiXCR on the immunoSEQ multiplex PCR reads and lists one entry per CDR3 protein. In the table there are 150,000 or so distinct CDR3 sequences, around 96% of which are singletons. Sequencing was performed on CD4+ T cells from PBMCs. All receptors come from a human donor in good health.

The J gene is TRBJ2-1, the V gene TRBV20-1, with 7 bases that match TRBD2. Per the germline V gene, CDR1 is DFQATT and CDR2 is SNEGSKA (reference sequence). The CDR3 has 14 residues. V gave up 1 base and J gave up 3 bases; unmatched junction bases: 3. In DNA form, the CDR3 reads TGCAGTGCTAGAGCGGGGGGAAACTACAATGAGCAGTTCTTC. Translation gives CSARAGGNYNEQFF.

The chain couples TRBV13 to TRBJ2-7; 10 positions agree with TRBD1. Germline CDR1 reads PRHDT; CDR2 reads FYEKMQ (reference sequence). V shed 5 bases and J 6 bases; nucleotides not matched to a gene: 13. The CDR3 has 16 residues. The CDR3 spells CASSDQGSGTGAEQYF. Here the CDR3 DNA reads TGTGCCAGCAGCGACCAGGGGTCGGGGACAGGGGCCGAGCAGTACTTC.

CDR3 region: CSGLRSGQETQYF. The CDR3 DNA follows: TGCAGCGGCTTGCGTAGCGGACAAGAGACCCAGTACTTC. V gene TRBV29-1 combines with J gene TRBJ2-5; D might be TRBD2 (6 bases). The CDR3 has 13 amino acids. Trimming shortened V by 7 bases and J by 2 bases, and 14 bases separated the two germline ends. Germline loops: CDR1 SQVTM, CDR2 ANQGSEA.

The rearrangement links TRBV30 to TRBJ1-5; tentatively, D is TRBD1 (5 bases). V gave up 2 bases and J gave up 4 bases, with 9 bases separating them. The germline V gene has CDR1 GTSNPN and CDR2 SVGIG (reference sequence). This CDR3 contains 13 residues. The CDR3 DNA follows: TGTGCCTGGAGTCGGGACTTTAATCAGCCCCAGCATTTT. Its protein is CAWSRDFNQPQHF. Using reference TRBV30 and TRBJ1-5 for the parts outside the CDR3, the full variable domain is SQTIHQWPATLVQPVGSPLSLECTVEGTSNPNLYWYRQAAGRGLQLLFYSVGIGQISSEVPQNLSASRPQDRQFILSSKKLLLSDSGFYLCAWSRDFNQPQHFGDGTRLSIL.

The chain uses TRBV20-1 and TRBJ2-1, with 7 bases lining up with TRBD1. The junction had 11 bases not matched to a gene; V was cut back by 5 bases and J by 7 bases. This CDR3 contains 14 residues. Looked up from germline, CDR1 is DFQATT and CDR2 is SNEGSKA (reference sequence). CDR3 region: CSAGSGTASNEQFF. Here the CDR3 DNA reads TGCAGTGCTGGATCCGGGACAGCTTCAAATGAGCAGTTCTTC.

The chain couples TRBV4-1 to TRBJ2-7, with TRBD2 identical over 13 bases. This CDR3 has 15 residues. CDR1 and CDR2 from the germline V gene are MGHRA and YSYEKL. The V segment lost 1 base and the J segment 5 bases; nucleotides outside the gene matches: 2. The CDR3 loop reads CASSQGTSGGNEQYF. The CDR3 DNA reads TGCGCCAGCAGCCAAGGGACTAGCGGGGGCAACGAGCAGTACTTC.

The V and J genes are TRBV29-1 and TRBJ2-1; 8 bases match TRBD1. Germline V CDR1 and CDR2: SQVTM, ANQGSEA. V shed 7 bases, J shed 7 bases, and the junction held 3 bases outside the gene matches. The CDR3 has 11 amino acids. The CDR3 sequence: CSGWTGNEQFF. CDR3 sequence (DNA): TGCAGCGGGTGGACAGGGAATGAGCAGTTCTTC.

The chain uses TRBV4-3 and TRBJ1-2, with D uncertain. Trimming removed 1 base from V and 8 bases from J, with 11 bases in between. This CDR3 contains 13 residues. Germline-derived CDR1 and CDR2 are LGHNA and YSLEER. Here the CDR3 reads CASSQGDGGGYTF. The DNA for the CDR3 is TGCGCCAGCAGCCAAGGCGACGGCGGGGGCTACACCTTC.

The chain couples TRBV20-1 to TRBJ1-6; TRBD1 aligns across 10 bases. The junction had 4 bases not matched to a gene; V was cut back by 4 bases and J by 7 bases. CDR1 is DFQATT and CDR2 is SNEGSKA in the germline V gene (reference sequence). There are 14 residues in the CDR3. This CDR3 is CSAKTGQGNSPLHF. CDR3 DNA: TGCAGTGCTAAAACGGGACAGGGGAATTCACCCCTCCACTTT.

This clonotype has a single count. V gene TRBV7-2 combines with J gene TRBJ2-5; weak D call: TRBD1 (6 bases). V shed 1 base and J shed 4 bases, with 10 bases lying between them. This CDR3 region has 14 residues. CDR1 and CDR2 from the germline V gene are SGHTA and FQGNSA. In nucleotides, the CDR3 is TGTGCCAGCAGCTTAGTTTCCAGGGGAGAGACCCAGTACTTC. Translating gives CASSLVSRGETQYF.

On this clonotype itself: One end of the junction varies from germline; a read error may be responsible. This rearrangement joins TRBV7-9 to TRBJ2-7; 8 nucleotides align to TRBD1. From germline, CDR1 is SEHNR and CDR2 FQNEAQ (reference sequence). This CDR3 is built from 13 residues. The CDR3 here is CASSLAGGGEQYF. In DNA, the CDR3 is TGTGCCAGCAGCCTAGCAGGGGGCGGCGAGCAGTACTTC.

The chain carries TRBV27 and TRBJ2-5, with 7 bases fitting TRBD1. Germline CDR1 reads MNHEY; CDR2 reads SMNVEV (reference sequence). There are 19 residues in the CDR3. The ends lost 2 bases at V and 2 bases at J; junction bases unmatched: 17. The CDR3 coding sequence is TGTGCCAGCAGTTTAATACTACCCGCCGGGACAGCTGCTCAAGAGACCCAGTACTTC. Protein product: CASSLILPAGTAAQETQYF.

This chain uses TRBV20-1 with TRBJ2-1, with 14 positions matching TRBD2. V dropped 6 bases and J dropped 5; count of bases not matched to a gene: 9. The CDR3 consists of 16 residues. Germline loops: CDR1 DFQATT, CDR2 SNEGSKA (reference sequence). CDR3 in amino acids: CSAGGLAGGGDNEQFF. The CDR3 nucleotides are TGCAGTGCCGGCGGACTAGCGGGGGGCGGGGACAATGAGCAGTTCTTC.

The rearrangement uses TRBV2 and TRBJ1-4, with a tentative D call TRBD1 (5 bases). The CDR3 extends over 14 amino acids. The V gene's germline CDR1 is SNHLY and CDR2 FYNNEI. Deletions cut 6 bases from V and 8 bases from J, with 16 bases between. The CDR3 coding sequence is TGTGCCAGCAGCCAGACAGCGGTGGAGGAAAAACTGTTTTTT. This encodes CASSQTAVEEKLFF.

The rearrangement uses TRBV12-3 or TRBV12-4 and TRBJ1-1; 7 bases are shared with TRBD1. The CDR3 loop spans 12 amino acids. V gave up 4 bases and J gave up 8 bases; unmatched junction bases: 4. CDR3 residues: CASSSGQREAFF. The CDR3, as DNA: TGTGCCAGCAGTTCGGGACAGAGAGAAGCTTTCTTT.

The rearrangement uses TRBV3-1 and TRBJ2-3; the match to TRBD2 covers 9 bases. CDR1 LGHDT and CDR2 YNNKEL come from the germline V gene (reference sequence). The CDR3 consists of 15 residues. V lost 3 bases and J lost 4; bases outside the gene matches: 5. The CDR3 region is CASSHGLAFADTQYF. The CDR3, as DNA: TGTGCCAGCAGCCACGGACTAGCGTTCGCAGATACGCAGTATTTT.